This T cell receptor beta chain derives from a study of blood T cells in healthy people across ages. Together with a sample-barcoded 5' primer, a J-beta primer mix was included in a second PCR lasting roughly 6 to 12 cycles. TCRdb analysed the 5' RACE reads with MiXCR anew, one entry per CDR3 protein. Of 1,800,000 or so distinct CDR3 sequences in the sample, about two fifths were seen once. Germline values: CDR1 SGHTA, CDR2 FQGTGA. The CDR3 sequence is 15 residues long. Trimming pared 1 base from V and 2 bases from J, leaving 11 bases between. Sequencing input: blood. The rearrangement uses TRBV7-3 and TRBJ1-1; the D gene is possibly TRBD1 (5 bases). The source of this sequence is a human donor in good health. The CDR3 region has the DNA TGTGCCAGCAGCTTAATACGGGGGAATAACACTGAAGCTTTCTTT. It yields the protein CASSLIRGNNTEAFF.